A selection of T cell receptor beta chains follows, all from one sample in a study of blood T cell repertoires in COVID-19. The table came from immunoSEQ multiplex PCR; TCRdb's copy has only in-frame clones and leaves some out. This sample has about 250,000 clones, with approximately 90% found just once. Sequenced: peripheral blood. Receptors were obtained from a woman aged 35 to 49 who had recovered from COVID-19. Both conserved end residues are part of each CDR3. The D gene is left open where the match is weak. For some rows the clone size is stated as once, few or many, or as a class when expanded; others skip it.

V,size,J,D,DNA,CDR3
TRBV7-9,-,TRBJ1-1,-,TGTGCCAGCAGTTCAAACAGGCCCAGCACTGAAGCTTTCTTT,CASSSNRPSTEAFF
TRBV19,-,TRBJ1-2,-,TGTGCCAGTAGACACAGGGACCGCCTATGGGACTACACCTTC,CASRHRDRLWDYTF
TRBV13,-,TRBJ2-7,TRBD2,TGTGCCAGCAGCTTCGGGCCCCAGTGGGAACGCGGGAGGTCCCCCTACGAGCAGTACTTC,CASSFGPQWERGRSPYEQYF
TRBV6-5,once,TRBJ1-6,-,TGTGCCAGCAGTTACTCTGGCGGTACTGCAAATTCACCCCTCCACTTT,CASSYSGGTANSPLHF
TRBV19,-,TRBJ1-5,-,TGTGCCAGTAGCAAAACTAATCAGCCCCAGCATTTT,CASSKTNQPQHF
TRBV5-4,once,TRBJ2-1,-,TGTGCCAGCAGCCCCGGCGGGACAGATTACAATGAGCAGTTCTTC,CASSPGGTDYNEQFF
TRBV18,-,TRBJ1-5,TRBD1,TGTGCCAGCTCATCGACAGGGCCGGGTCAGCCCCAGCATTTT,CASSSTGPGQPQHF
TRBV27,-,TRBJ2-3,-,TGTGCCAGCAGTTCCCCCGCAGGGCCCACAGATACGCAGTATTTT,CASSSPAGPTDTQYF
TRBV19,-,TRBJ1-1,-,TGTGCCAGTAGTGTCCGGGGGGCGAACACTGAAGCTTTCTTT,CASSVRGANTEAFF
TRBV12-3/TRBV12-4,once,TRBJ1-2,-,TGTGCCAGCCGTTCTCCAGGGGTCGGCGGCTACACCTTC,CASRSPGVGGYTF
TRBV28,-,TRBJ2-5,-,TGTGCCACCAGTGCGGGACAGCTTGTGCAAGAGACCCAGTACTTC,CATSAGQLVQETQYF
TRBV9,-,TRBJ2-7,-,TGTGCCAGCAGCGTAGGGGGCTTGAGCGAGCAGTACTTC,CASSVGGLSEQYF